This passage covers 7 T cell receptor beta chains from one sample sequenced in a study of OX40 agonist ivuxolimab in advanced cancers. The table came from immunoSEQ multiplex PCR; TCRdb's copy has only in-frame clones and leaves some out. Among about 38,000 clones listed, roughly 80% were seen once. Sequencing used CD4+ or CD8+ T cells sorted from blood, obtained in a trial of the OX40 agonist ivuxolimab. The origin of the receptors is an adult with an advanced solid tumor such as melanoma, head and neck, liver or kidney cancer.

The CDR3 here is CASSPHDRYTGELFF. CDR3 nucleotide sequence: TGTGCCAGCAGTCCCCACGACAGGTACACCGGGGAGCTGTTTTTT. The chain is built from TRBV6-6 and TRBJ2-2; possible D gene TRBD1, 6 bases. Germline-derived CDR1 and CDR2 are MNHNY and SVGAGI (reference sequence). V lost 5 bases and J lost 3, with 13 bases in between. The CDR3 has 15 residues.

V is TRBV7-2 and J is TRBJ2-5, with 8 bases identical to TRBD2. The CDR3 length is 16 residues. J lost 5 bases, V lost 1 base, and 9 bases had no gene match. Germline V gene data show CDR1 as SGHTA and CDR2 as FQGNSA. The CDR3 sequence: CASSLGVAGRAETQYF. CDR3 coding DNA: TGTGCCAGCAGCTTAGGGGTAGCGGGAAGAGCTGAGACCCAGTACTTC.

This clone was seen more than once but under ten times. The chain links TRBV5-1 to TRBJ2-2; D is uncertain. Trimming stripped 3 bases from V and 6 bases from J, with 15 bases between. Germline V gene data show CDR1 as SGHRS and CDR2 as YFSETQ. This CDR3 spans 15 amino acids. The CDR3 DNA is TGCGCCAGCAGCTCCTCTTTAGGGTTTTCCGGGGAGCTGTTTTTT. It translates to CASSSSLGFSGELFF.

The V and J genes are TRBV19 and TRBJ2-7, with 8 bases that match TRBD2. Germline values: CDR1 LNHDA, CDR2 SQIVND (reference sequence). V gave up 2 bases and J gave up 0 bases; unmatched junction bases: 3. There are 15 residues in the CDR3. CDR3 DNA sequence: TGTGCCAGTAGTATACTGAGCGGGGGCTCCTACGAGCAGTACTTC. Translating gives CASSILSGGSYEQYF.

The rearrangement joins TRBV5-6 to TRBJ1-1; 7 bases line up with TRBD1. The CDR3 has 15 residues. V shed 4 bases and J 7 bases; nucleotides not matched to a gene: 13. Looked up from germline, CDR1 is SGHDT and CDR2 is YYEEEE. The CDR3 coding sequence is TGTGCCAGCAGCCCGTCGGGAGGGGGCCTGGGTGAAGCTTTCTTT. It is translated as CASSPSGGGLGEAFF. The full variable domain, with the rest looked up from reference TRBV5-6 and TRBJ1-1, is DAGVTQSPTHLIKTRGQQVTLRCSPKSGHDTVSWYQQALGQGPQFIFQYYEEEERQRGNFPDRFSGHQFPNYSSELNVNALLLGDSALYLCASSPSGGGLGEAFFGQGTRLTVV.

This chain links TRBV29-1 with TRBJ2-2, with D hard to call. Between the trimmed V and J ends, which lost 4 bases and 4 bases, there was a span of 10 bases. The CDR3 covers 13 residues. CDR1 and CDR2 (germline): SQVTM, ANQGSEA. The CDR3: CSVGTKSTGELFF. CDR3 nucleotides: TGCAGCGTTGGAACTAAGAGCACCGGGGAGCTGTTTTTT.

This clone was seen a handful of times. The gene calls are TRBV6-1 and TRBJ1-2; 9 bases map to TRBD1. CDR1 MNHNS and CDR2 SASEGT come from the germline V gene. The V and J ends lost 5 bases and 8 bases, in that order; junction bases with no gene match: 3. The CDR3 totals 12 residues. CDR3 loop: CASSWDREGYTF. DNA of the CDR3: TGTGCCAGCAGTTGGGACAGGGAGGGCTACACCTTC.